The clone carrying this T cell receptor (beta chain) was picked up a small number of times. Its matching antigen is unknown. This entry belongs to a study of OX40 agonist ivuxolimab in advanced cancers. Background on the study: Past anti-PD-1, anti-PD-L1 or anti-CTLA-4 therapy was accepted, and 40% to 50% had received some.

The CDR3 spans 14 residues. The ends lost 5 bases at V and 9 bases at J; junction bases unmatched: 4. The germline V gene encodes CDR1 LNHDA and CDR2 SQIVND (reference sequence). The table came from immunoSEQ multiplex PCR; TCRdb's copy has only in-frame clones and leaves some out. The sample has 30,000 to 40,000 clones, 70% to 85% seen once. Study conclusions and caveats: CD4+ and CD8+ T cells in blood underwent clonal expansion by week 6 at 0.1 to 3.0 mg/kg. The authors did not determine the antigen specificity of the expanded peripheral T cells. Relative to CD4+, CD8+ T cells held more expanded clones on average.

The sequenced sample was CD4+ or CD8+ T cells sorted from blood, obtained in a trial of the OX40 agonist ivuxolimab. The receptor comes from an adult with an advanced solid tumor such as melanoma, head and neck, liver or kidney cancer. V usage is TRBV19 and J usage is TRBJ2-3, with TRBD2 matching 14 bases. The CDR3 region has the DNA TGTGCCAGTAGTGGGACTAGCGGGAGAGGGACGCAGTATTTT. It translates to CASSGTSGRGTQYF.